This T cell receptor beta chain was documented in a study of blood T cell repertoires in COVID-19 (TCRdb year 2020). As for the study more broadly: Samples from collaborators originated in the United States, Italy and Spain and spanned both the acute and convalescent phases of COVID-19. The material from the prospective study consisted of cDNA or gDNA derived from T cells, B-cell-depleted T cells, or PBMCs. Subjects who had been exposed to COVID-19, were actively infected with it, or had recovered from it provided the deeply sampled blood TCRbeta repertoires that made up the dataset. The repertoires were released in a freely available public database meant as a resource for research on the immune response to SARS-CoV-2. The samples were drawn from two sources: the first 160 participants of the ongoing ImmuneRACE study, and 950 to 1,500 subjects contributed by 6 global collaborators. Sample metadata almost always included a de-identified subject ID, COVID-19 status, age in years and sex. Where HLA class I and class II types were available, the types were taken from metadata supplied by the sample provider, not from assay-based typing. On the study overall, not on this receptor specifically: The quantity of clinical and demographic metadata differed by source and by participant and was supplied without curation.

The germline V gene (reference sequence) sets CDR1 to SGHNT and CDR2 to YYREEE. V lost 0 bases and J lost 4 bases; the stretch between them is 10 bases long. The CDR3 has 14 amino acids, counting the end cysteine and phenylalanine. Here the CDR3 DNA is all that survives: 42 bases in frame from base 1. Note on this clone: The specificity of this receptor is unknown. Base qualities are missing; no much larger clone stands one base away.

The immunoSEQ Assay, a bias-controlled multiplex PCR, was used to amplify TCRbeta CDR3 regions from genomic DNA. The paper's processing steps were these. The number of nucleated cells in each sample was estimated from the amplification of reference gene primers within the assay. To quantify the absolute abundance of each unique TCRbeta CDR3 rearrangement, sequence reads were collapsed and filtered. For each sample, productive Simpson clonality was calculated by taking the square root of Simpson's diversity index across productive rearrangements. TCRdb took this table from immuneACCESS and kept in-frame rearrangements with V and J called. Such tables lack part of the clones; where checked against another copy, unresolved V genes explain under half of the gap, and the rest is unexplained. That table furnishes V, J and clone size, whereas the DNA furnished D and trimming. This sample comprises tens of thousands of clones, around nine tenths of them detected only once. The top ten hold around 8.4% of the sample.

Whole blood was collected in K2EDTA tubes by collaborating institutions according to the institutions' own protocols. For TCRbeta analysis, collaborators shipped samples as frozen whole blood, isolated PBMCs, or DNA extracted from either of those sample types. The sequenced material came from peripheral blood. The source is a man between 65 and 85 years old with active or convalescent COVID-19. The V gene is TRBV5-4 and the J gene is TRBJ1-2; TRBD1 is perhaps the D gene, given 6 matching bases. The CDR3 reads CASSLEQGGYGYTF. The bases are TGTGCCAGCAGCTTGGAACAGGGTGGCTATGGCTACACCTTC.